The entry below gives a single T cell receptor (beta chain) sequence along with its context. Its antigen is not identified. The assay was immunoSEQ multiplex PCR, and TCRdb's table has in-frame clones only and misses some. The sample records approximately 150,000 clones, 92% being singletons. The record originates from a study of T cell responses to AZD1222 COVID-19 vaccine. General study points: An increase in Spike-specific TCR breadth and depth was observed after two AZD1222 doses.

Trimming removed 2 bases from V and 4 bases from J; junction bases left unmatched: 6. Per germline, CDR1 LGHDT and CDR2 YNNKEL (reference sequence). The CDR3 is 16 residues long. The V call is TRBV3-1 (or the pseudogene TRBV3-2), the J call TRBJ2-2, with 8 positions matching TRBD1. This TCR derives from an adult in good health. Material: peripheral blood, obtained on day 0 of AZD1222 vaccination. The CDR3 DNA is TGTGCCAGCAGCCAACCTGGACAGGGAGGCACCGGGGAGCTGTTTTTT. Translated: CASSQPGQGGTGELFF.